This T cell receptor (beta chain) was documented in a study of shared clonotypes between healthy human individuals. When replicate PCRs were run on sorted subsets, they used 200 ng DNA, about 30,000 T cell genomes. Profiled with immunoSEQ multiplex PCR; TCRdb holds only in-frame clones, not every one. The sample records fewer than 3 million clones, around 92% being singletons. This CDR3 is built from 16 residues. V was trimmed by 1 base and J by 0 bases, leaving 13 bases between them. The V gene's germline CDR1 is MNHNS and CDR2 SASEGT. The chain couples TRBV6-1 to TRBJ2-7; possible D gene TRBD2, 5 bases. This TCR derives from a man younger than 35 in good health. Some clones in this sample may be carry-over from other donors' samples. The sample taken for sequencing was naive CD4+ T cells from PBMCs. Subset denoted: CD45RA+ positively selected. This CDR3 is CASSEGPGVFSYEQYF. In DNA form, the CDR3 reads TGTGCCAGCAGTGAAGGGCCCGGGGTCTTCTCCTACGAGCAGTACTTC.